Below are 11 T cell receptor beta chains sequenced from a single sample in a study of Graves' ophthalmopathy and Graves' hyperthyroidism. For repertoire sequencing, the TCR beta CDR3 regions were amplified from RNA transcripts. First-round RT-PCR employed HTBI primers, with a second-round multiplex PCR after it. Each CDR3 protein is one row after TCRdb ran MiXCR on the multiplex PCR reads. Among 220,000 or so distinct CDR3 sequences listed, about 22% were seen once. Input material: peripheral blood. All receptors derive from a woman in her forties or fifties with Graves' ophthalmopathy.

This clonotype was seen repeatedly, ten times or more. This chain joins TRBV20-1 and TRBJ2-7; D is unresolved. Germline CDR1 and CDR2: DFQATT and SNEGSKA (reference sequence). The V gene lost 3 bases and the J gene lost 0 bases, with 6 bases spanning the gap. The length of the CDR3 is 12 residues. The CDR3: CSARASSYEQYF. The CDR3 DNA reads TGCAGTGCTAGGGCCTCCTCCTACGAGCAGTACTTC.

This clonotype occurred many times. The CDR3 loop reads CASTPLGQPQHF. The CDR3 DNA reads TGTGCCAGCACCCCCTTGGGTCAGCCCCAGCATTTT. This chain links TRBV6-1 with TRBJ1-5; D gene uncertain. V was pared by 7 bases and J by 6 bases, with 10 bases between. From germline, CDR1 is MNHNS and CDR2 SASEGT. The CDR3 extends over 12 amino acids.

The DNA for the CDR3 is TGCAGCGTCGCGGGGACACTCGCCATGGGGACCCAGTACTTC. It codes for CSVAGTLAMGTQYF. The chain has TRBV29-1 and TRBJ2-5; perhaps D is TRBD1 or TRBD2 (6 bases each). V gave up 6 bases and J gave up 7 bases, with 21 bases separating them. CDR3 length: 14 residues. CDR1 is SQVTM and CDR2 is ANQGSEA in the germline V gene.

This clonotype was observed at least ten times. The rearrangement joins TRBV19 to TRBJ2-7; TRBD1 aligns across 12 bases. The V gene end was trimmed by 9 bases and the J gene end by 3 bases; junction bases not matched to a gene: 3. This CDR3 region has 13 residues. Germline loops: CDR1 LNHDA, CDR2 SQIVND (reference sequence). The CDR3 region has the DNA TGTGCCAGCCGGGACAGGGGGCTCTACGAGCAGTACTTC. Translation gives CASRDRGLYEQYF.

This clonotype was recorded at least ten times. The chain links TRBV5-1 to TRBJ2-5, with D unclear. CDR3 size: 15 residues. Trimming removed 2 bases at V and 5 bases at J, with 16 bases between. Germline V gives CDR1 SGHRS, CDR2 YFSETQ. The chain's CDR3 is CASSLPLRGAETQYF. The CDR3 bases are TGCGCCAGCAGCTTACCGCTCAGAGGCGCGGAGACCCAGTACTTC.

There are many counts of this clonotype. Its ends do not fully match the called genes, so a read error is possible. V is TRBV28 and J is TRBJ2-7; 9 nucleotides agree with TRBD1. Germline CDR1 is MDHEN and CDR2 is SYDVKM. The CDR3 runs 14 residues. CDR3 loop: CASSRRTGVPSTRF. Here the CDR3 DNA reads TGTGCCAGCAGTCGTCGGACAGGGGTCCCCTCTACTCGCTTC.

The chain is built from TRBV12-3 or TRBV12-4 and TRBJ2-4; weak D call: TRBD2 (5 bases). CDR3 size: 14 residues. V was pared by 6 bases and J by 8 bases, with 17 bases between. The CDR3 DNA reads as TGTGCCAGCAGCTTACGCCGGCCGGAGGACATTCAGTACTTC. This gives the protein CASSLRRPEDIQYF.

This clonotype has a count of ten or more. The V gene is TRBV9, the J gene TRBJ2-5; 14 nucleotides align to TRBD2. This CDR3 has 18 amino acids. V dropped 4 bases and J dropped 5; count of bases not matched to a gene: 13. Germline-derived CDR1 and CDR2 are SGDLS and YYNGEE. This CDR3 is CASSPAGTSGRGRETQYF. The CDR3 DNA is TGTGCCAGCAGCCCGGCGGGGACTAGCGGGAGAGGAAGGGAGACCCAGTACTTC. Together with reference TRBV9 and TRBJ2-5, the CDR3 gives the full variable domain: DSGVTQTPKHLITATGQRVTLRCSPRSGDLSVYWYQQSLDQGLQFLIQYYNGEERAKGNILERFSAQQFPDLHSELNLSSLELGDSALYFCASSPAGTSGRGRETQYFGPGTRLLVL.

The V and J genes are TRBV30 and TRBJ2-4; D call uncertain. CDR1 and CDR2 from the germline V gene are GTSNPN and SVGIG (reference sequence). The CDR3 runs 15 residues. Trimming took off 3 bases at V and 0 bases at J, with 12 bases between the two ends. The CDR3 loop reads CAWRGPQPAKNIQYF. In nucleotides, the CDR3 is TGTGCCTGGAGAGGCCCACAGCCAGCCAAAAACATTCAGTACTTC.

In this sample, this clonotype turned up many times. V gene TRBV20-1 combines with J gene TRBJ1-2; D uncertain. Looked up from germline, CDR1 is DFQATT and CDR2 is SNEGSKA (reference sequence). The CDR3 has 12 residues. V lost 1 base to trimming and J lost 4 bases, with 7 bases between them. The CDR3 sequence: CSARGQTYGYTF. CDR3 in DNA: TGCAGTGCTAGAGGGCAGACCTATGGCTACACCTTC.

The genes are TRBV27 and TRBJ1-1; TRBD1 agrees at 10 bases. Germline V gene lookup returns CDR1 MNHEY and CDR2 SMNVEV (reference sequence). The V and J ends lost 8 bases and 10 bases, in that order; junction bases with no gene match: 13. CDR3 length: 14 residues. CDR3 DNA: TGTGCCAGCGGTTCCCGGGACAGGGGTACCGGAGCTTTCTTT. This sequence encodes CASGSRDRGTGAFF.